The sequence of this TCR beta chain was determined in a study of OX40 agonist ivuxolimab in advanced cancers. Study context: Ivuxolimab doses were 0.01, 0.1, 0.3, 1.5, 3 or 10 mg/kg every 2 weeks.

The V gene's germline CDR1 is SGHRS and CDR2 YFSETQ. There are 15 residues in the CDR3. V was cut by 4 bases and J by 4 bases, with 17 bases left in between. This table comes from immunoSEQ multiplex PCR, and its TCRdb copy is limited to in-frame clones, with some not included. The sample lists roughly 24,000 clones, about four fifths occurring once. The sample was CD4+ or CD8+ T cells sorted from blood, taken in a trial of the OX40 agonist ivuxolimab. The chain joins TRBV5-1 to TRBJ2-5; maybe TRBD2 (5 bases). This receptor was taken from an adult with an advanced solid tumor such as melanoma, head and neck, liver or kidney cancer. The CDR3 nucleotides are TGCGCCAGCAGCCCCGCCGGGATGGTTGGAGAGACCCAGTACTTC. Translating gives CASSPAGMVGETQYF.